Listed below are T cell receptor beta chains from one sample, sequenced in a study of T cell repertoires in cytomegalovirus infection. TCRdb reanalysed the reads using MiXCR and keeps one entry per CDR3 protein. The sample holds roughly 760,000 distinct CDR3 sequences; approximately 34% are singletons and the top ten take around 3%. Sequenced input: PBMCs. Receptors originate from a human donor in good health (CMV status not recorded). Some clones in this sample may be carry-over from other donors' samples. The CDR3 runs from the conserved cysteine through the conserved F or W. A D gene is named only where the DNA matches it firmly. The size field is filled for only some rows; it gives once, few, many or a size class.

j_call,v_call,d_call,clone_size,cdr3_aa,cdr3_nt
TRBJ1-6,TRBV6-5,NA,few,CASSYFRQITNSPLHF,TGTGCCAGCAGTTACTTTCGACAGATTACGAATTCACCCCTCCACTTT
TRBJ2-1,TRBV11-3,TRBD1,once,CASRRQGVNEQFF,TGTGCCAGCCGCAGACAGGGGGTTAATGAGCAGTTCTTC
TRBJ2-3,TRBV7-2,TRBD2,NA,CASSLRIYGTSETDTQYF,TGTGCCAGCAGCTTAAGGATATATGGGACTAGCGAGACAGATACGCAGTATTTT
TRBJ1-1,TRBV7-2,NA,many,CASSLVWNTEAFF,TGTGCCAGCAGCTTAGTGTGGAACACTGAAGCTTTCTTT
TRBJ2-5,TRBV6-5,TRBD2,NA,CARTPRGIEKTQYF,TGTGCCAGGACGCCGCGGGGGATTGAGAAGACCCAGTACTTC
TRBJ2-1,TRBV27,TRBD1,few,CAVYGQGLYNEQFF,TGTGCCGTATACGGACAGGGACTCTACAATGAGCAGTTCTTC
TRBJ2-7,TRBV11-3,NA,NA,CASSLGGEQSF,TGTGCCAGCAGCTTGGGAGGAGAGCAGTCCTTC
TRBJ2-5,TRBV2,NA,NA,CASSPGTLGETQYF,TGTGCCAGCTCTCCCGGGACCCTGGGGGAGACCCAGTACTTC
TRBJ2-3,TRBV20-1,NA,NA,CSARGGELKDTQYF,TGCAGTGCTAGAGGAGGGGAATTGAAAGATACGCAGTATTTT
TRBJ2-5,TRBV7-2,NA,few,CASSVWRGETQYF,TGTGCCAGCAGTGTCTGGAGGGGAGAGACCCAGTACTTC
TRBJ2-7,TRBV10-3,NA,few,CAIGPDSAYEQYF,TGTGCCATCGGGCCGGACAGCGCCTACGAGCAGTACTTC
TRBJ2-7,TRBV27,NA,many,CASSPGDEQYF,TGTGCCAGCAGCCCCGGGGACGAGCAGTACTTC
TRBJ1-6,TRBV20-1,NA,once,CSSPGGGRGFRSPLHF,TGCAGTTCCCCCGGCGGGGGGCGCGGATTCCGGTCACCCCTCCACTTT
TRBJ1-3,TRBV12-3/TRBV12-4,NA,few,CASSSRQLIHTIYF,TGTGCCAGCAGTTCTAGACAGTTGATACACACCATATATTTT
TRBJ2-3,TRBV7-6,NA,few,CASSLGGGRPTDTQYF,TGTGCCAGCAGTCTAGGGGGAGGGCGGCCCACAGATACGCAGTATTTT
TRBJ1-5,TRBV5-1,TRBD1,few,CASSLMPRGQGQPQHF,TGCGCCAGCAGCTTGATGCCCAGGGGGCAAGGTCAGCCCCAGCATTTT
TRBJ1-1,TRBV7-2,NA,many,CASSSRKMNTEAFF,TGTGCCAGCAGCTCGAGGAAAATGAACACTGAAGCTTTCTTT
TRBJ2-7,TRBV28,TRBD1,NA,CASSATQGADEQYF,TGTGCCAGCAGTGCCACTCAGGGGGCAGACGAGCAGTACTTC
TRBJ2-5,TRBV27,NA,few,CASTLRGYGGKETQYF,TGTGCCAGCACCCTAAGGGGGTACGGGGGCAAAGAGACCCAGTACTTC